This TCR beta chain was sequenced in a study of Ad26.COV2.S vaccination and SARS-CoV-2 variants (dated by TCRdb to 2020 to 2022). Background for the entire study: Vaccine-arm donors came from COV1001, a multicentre, randomized, double-blind, placebo-controlled phase I-IIa trial of Ad26.COV2.S in healthy adults. Trial participants were randomized into five groups of five: low-dose or high-dose Ad26.COV2.S given once or twice, or placebo on both occasions. Blinding of investigators to trial group allocation was maintained during experiments and outcome assessment. The TCR-sequenced set comprised approximately 30 samples: 19 Ad26.COV2.S vaccine recipients, 5 placebo recipients and 8 SARS-CoV-2 convalescent individuals. TCRbeta repertoire sequencing served as the tool for gauging how specific and how broad the SARS-CoV-2-reactive T cell receptors were following Ad26.COV2.S vaccination. Ad26.COV2.S was given intramuscularly at 5x10^10 or 1x10^11 viral particles, as a single shot or as two shots 56 days apart. On the study overall, not on this receptor specifically: Vaccine and placebo recipients had similar non-spike TCR breadth, a finding consistent with the vaccine containing only spike. Substantial breadth of spike-specific CD8+ and CD4+ T cell responses was reported after vaccination. The study was not powered for comparison of responses between vaccine doses or regimens. Higher spike-specific TCR breadth was observed in Ad26.COV2.S recipients than in placebo recipients (P = 0.0014). The authors noted that the TCR breadth and depth analyses may have underestimated total T cell responses.

The treatment or condition label of this sample denotes: around 19 received Ad26.COV2.S at low or high dose, single or two shots; roughly five received placebo; per-sample allocation not given. For vaccine and placebo recipients, repertoires were sequenced using samples collected on day 63 after the first injection. Cohort 1b enrolled 20 to 30 adults aged 18-55 years at a single site in Boston, USA, between 29 July and 7 August 2020. Ad26.COV2.S was a replication-incompetent adenovirus type 26 vector expressing a prefusion-stabilized SARS-CoV-2 spike protein from the original Wuhan strain. TCRbeta CDR3 regions were sequenced with the immunoSEQ Assay. After extraction, genomic DNA underwent amplification by bias-controlled multiplex PCR, followed by high-throughput sequencing. Processing in the source paper ran as follows. To quantify the absolute abundance of each unique TCRbeta CDR3 region, sequences were collapsed and filtered. T cell fraction was estimated by normalizing TCRbeta template counts to usable DNA, with usable DNA measured through amplification of reference genes found in all nucleated cells. Repertoire TCRs were annotated as SARS-CoV-2-specific when V gene, CDR3 amino acid sequence and J gene were exactly matched to a known reactive TCR set. The reference SARS-CoV-2 TCR set was derived from MIRA and filtered for enrichment in COVID-19-positive ImmuneCODE repertoires, a step that removed public or cross-reactive TCRs. Drawing on the MIRA antigens, annotated TCRs were analysed further at the level of specific ORF or position within ORF. Breadth was defined as the number of annotated unique rearrangements divided by the total number of unique productive rearrangements, and depth was defined as the summed frequency of the annotated unique rearrangements. Group comparisons of TCR breadth used two-sided Wilcoxon rank-sum tests. Drawn from immuneACCESS, this table holds only the in-frame rearrangements with V and J called that TCRdb kept. Clones are partly lost; checked studies trace under half to an unresolved V gene and leave the rest unexplained. V, J and clone size reflect that table, while D and trimming were determined from the DNA. This sample comprises some 480,000 clones, 87% of them detected only once. The leading ten clones occupy about 13% of the sample.

This clone was seen a handful of times. Its antigen remains unidentified. Base qualities are not at hand, and no much larger clone is one base apart. The sample in question was peripheral blood, obtained in a trial of Ad26.COV2.S vaccine versus placebo. The receptor comes from a person aged 18 to 59 who received the Ad26.COV2.S COVID-19 vaccine or a placebo.

In nucleotides, the sequence is TGTGCCAGCAGTTTACGCAATGAGCAGTTCTTC. It specifies CASSLRNEQFF. This chain joins TRBV28 to TRBJ2-1; the D gene identity is not certain. Cut back by 2 bases and 6 bases, the V and J ends lie 2 bases apart. The CDR3 runs 11 residues from the cysteine to the phenylalanine. The CDR3 DNA has 33 bases and is translated from base 1. In the germline V gene, CDR1 corresponds to MDHEN and CDR2 to SYDVKM.